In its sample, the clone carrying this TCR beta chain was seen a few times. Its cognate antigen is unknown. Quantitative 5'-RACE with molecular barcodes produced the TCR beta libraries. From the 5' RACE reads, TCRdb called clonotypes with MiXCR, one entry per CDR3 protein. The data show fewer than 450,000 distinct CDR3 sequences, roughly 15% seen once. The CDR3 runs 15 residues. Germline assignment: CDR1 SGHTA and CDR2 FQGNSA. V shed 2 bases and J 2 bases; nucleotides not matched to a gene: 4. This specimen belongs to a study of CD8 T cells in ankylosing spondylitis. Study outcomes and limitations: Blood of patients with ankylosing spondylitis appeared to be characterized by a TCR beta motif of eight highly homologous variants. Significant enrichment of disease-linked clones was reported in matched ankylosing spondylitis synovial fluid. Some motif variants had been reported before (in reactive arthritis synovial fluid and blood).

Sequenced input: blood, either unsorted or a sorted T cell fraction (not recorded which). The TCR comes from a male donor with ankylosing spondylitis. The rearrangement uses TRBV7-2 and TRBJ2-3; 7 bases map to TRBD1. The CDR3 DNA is TGTGCCAGCAGCTTATCTGGACAGGACACAGATACGCAGTATTTT. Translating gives CASSLSGQDTDTQYF.